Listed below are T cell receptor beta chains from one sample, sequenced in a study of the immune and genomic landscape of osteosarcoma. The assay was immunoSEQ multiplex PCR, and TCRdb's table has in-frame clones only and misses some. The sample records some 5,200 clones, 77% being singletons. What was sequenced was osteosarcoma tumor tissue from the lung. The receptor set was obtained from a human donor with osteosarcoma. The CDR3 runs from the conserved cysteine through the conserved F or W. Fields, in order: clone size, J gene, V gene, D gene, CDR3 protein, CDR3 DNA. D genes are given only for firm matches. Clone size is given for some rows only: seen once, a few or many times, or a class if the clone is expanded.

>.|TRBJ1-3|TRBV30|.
CAWRIDGIPGNTIYF
TGTGCCTGGAGGATCGACGGAATCCCTGGAAACACCATATATTTT
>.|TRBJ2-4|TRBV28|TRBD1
CASSLLGQVENIQYF
TGTGCCAGCAGTTTATTGGGACAGGTGGAAAACATTCAGTACTTC
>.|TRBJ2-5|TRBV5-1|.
CASSLNSLGQETQYF
TGCGCCAGCAGCTTGAATTCTCTGGGACAAGAGACCCAGTACTTC
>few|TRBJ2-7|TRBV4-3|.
CASSQEVRLSSYEQYF
TGCGCCAGCAGCCAAGAAGTTAGGCTTTCCTCCTACGAGCAGTACTTC
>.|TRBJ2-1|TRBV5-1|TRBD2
CASSLGPSGSRDEQFF
TGCGCCAGCAGCTTGGGTCCTAGCGGGAGTCGCGATGAGCAGTTCTTC
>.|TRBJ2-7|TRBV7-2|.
CASRGPRTGEQYF
TGTGCCAGCAGGGGGCCTAGGACGGGGGAGCAGTACTTC
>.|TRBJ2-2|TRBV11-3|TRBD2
CASRFGSGRAGELFF
TGTGCCAGCAGGTTCGGGAGCGGGAGAGCCGGGGAGCTGTTTTTT
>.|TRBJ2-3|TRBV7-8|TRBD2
CASSRTRFPTDTQYF
TGTGCCAGCAGCCGGACTAGGTTTCCGACAGATACGCAGTATTTT
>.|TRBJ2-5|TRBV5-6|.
CASSQDQVAQYF
TGTGCCAGCAGCCAGGACCAGGTGGCCCAGTACTTC
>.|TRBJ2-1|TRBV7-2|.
CASSLAGGSEQFF
TGTGCCAGCAGCTTAGCGGGGGGTTCTGAGCAGTTCTTC
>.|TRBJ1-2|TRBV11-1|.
CASSPGQDYGYTF
TGTGCCAGCAGCCCCGGGCAGGACTATGGCTACACCTTC
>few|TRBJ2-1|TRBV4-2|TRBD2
CASSQGTSGSSYNEQFF
TGTGCCAGCAGCCAAGGGACTAGCGGTAGCTCCTACAATGAGCAGTTCTTC
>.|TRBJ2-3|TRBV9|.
CASSSGGSTDTQYF
TGTGCCAGCAGCTCCGGAGGTAGCACAGATACGCAGTATTTT
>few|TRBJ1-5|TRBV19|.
CASSIAPSLNQPQHF
TGTGCCAGTAGTATAGCCCCCAGTCTAAATCAGCCCCAGCATTTT
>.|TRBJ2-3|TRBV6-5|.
CATQDWADTQYF
TGTGCCACCCAGGACTGGGCGGATACGCAGTATTTT
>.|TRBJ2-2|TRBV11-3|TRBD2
CASSTAGSGSGTGELFF
TGTGCCAGCAGCACCGCCGGCAGCGGGAGTGGCACCGGGGAGCTGTTTTTT
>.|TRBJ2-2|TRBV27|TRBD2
CASSLWGTRRTGELFF
TGTGCCAGCAGTTTATGGGGGACTAGGAGAACCGGGGAGCTGTTTTTT
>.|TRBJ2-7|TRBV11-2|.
CASSLWRDEQYF
TGTGCCAGCAGCTTATGGCGGGACGAGCAGTACTTC
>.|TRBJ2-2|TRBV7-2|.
CASSYTAGDTGELFF
TGTGCCAGCAGCTACACGGCAGGGGACACCGGGGAGCTGTTTTTT
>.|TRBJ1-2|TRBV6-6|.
CASSYPGALDGYTF
TGTGCCAGCAGTTACCCAGGGGCTCTCGATGGCTACACCTTC